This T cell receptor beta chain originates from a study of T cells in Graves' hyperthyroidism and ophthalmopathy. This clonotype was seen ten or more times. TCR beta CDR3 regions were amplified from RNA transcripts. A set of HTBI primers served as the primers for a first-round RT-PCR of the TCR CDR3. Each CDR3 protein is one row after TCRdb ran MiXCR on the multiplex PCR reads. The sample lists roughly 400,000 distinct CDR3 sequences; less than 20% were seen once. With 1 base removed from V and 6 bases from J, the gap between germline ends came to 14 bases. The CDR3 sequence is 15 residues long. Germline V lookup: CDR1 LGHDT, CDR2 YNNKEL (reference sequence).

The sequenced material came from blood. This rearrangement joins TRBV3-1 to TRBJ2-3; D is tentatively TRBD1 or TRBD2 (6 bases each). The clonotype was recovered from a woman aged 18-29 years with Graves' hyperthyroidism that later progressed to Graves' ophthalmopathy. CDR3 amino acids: CASSQAAGQGDTQYF. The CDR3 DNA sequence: TGTGCCAGCAGCCAAGCGGCGGGGCAGGGGGATACGCAGTATTTT.